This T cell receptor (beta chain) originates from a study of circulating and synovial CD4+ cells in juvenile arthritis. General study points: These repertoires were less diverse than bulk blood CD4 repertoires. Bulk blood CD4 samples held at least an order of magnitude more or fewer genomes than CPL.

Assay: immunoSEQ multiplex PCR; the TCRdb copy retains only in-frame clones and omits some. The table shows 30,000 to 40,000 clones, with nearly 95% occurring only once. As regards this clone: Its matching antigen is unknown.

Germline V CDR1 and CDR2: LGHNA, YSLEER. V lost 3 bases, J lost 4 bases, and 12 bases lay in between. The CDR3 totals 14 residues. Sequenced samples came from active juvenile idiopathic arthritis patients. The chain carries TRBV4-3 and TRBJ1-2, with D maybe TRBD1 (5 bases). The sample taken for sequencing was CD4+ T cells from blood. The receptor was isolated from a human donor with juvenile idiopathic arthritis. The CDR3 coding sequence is TGCGCCAGCAGCCACGTTGGGGGAGGCTATGGCTACACCTTC. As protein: CASSHVGGGYGYTF.